The 8 T cell receptor beta chains in this list originate from one sample, sequenced in a study of cytomegalovirus exposure and HLA in healthy donors. 60 Vbeta and 13 Jbeta primers were used in PCR. TCRdb's table, derived via immunoSEQ multiplex PCR, lists solely in-frame clones and lacks some. The sample features 200,000 to 250,000 clones, with around 0.95% in its top ten. Sequenced: PBMCs. Receptors originate from a woman aged 30 to 39 in good health and CMV-seropositive.

The genes are TRBV6-5 and TRBJ2-7; TRBD1 agrees at 7 bases. Germline CDR1 reads MNHEY; CDR2 reads SVGAGI. After removal of 1 base from V and 2 bases from J, the junction contained 2 bases not matched to a gene. There are 14 residues in the CDR3. The CDR3 region is CASSYYRGPYEQYF. The CDR3 DNA is TGTGCCAGCAGTTACTACAGGGGTCCCTACGAGCAGTACTTC.

V and J are TRBV19 and TRBJ2-1; TRBD1 is a possible D gene (5 bases). V was shortened by 7 bases and J by 8 bases, with 12 bases between the two germline ends. CDR3 length equals 12 residues. Germline V gene lookup returns CDR1 LNHDA and CDR2 SQIVND (reference sequence). CDR3 sequence reads: CASTSTVYEQFF. CDR3 coding DNA: TGTGCCAGTACCTCGACAGTATATGAGCAGTTCTTC.

This chain connects TRBV27 to TRBJ2-1; 10 bases are a match to TRBD2. The CDR3 runs to 16 residues. CDR1 and CDR2 (germline): MNHEY, SMNVEV (reference sequence). Unmatched junction bases numbered 4, after V lost 1 base and J lost 4 bases. The CDR3 reads CASSLFLAGEYNEQFF. CDR3 in DNA: TGTGCCAGCAGTTTATTCCTAGCGGGAGAATACAATGAGCAGTTCTTC.

The chain uses TRBV18 and TRBJ2-4; TRBD2 aligns across 8 bases. J lost 0 bases, V lost 2 bases, and 3 bases had no gene match. CDR1 and CDR2 from the germline V gene are KGHSH and LQKENI. The length of the CDR3 is 16 residues. CDR3 in amino acids: CASSPAGGGAKNIQYF. The CDR3 DNA follows: TGTGCCAGCTCACCAGCGGGAGGAGGAGCCAAAAACATTCAGTACTTC.

This chain links TRBV11-2 with TRBJ1-2; 7 bases agree with TRBD1. Germline V gene data show CDR1 as SGHAT and CDR2 as FQNNGV. This CDR3 is built from 16 residues. V lost 5 bases and J lost 8; bases outside the gene matches: 17. CDR3 sequence: CASSSSLNRGVGGYTF. In DNA form, the CDR3 reads TGTGCCAGCAGCAGTAGCTTAAACAGGGGAGTGGGGGGCTACACCTTC.

DNA for the CDR3: TGTGCCAGCAGCTCTCAGGGGGCTGGTAATGAAAAACTGTTTTTT. It codes for CASSSQGAGNEKLFF. The chain joins TRBV6-5 to TRBJ1-4; TRBD1 aligns across 8 bases. The CDR3 extends over 15 amino acids. V lost 6 bases, J lost 4 bases, and 7 bases stayed unmatched. The germline V gene encodes CDR1 MNHEY and CDR2 SVGAGI.

The chain combines TRBV29-1 with TRBJ1-2; D unresolved. Germline V lookup: CDR1 SQVTM, CDR2 ANQGSEA. This CDR3 comprises 14 residues. The ends were cut back, 7 bases at V and 6 bases at J, with 21 bases in the middle. CDR3 protein: CSAPNHLLGDGYTF. CDR3 nucleotide sequence: TGCAGCGCCCCAAACCACCTCCTTGGAGATGGCTACACCTTC.

Comment on this clone: Relative to the germline gene, one junction end is altered; a read error may explain this. CDR3 bases: TGCGCCAACAGCTCCGGGATCCACAACTATGGCTACACCTTC. Translating it yields CANSSGIHNYGYTF. The gene calls are TRBV4-3 and TRBJ1-2; no firm D call. The CDR3 has 14 residues. Germline V gene data show CDR1 as LGHNA and CDR2 as YSLEER.